This T cell receptor (beta chain) was retrieved from a study of shared clonotypes between healthy human individuals. Study results and limitations: For sorted subsets, rarefaction showed incomplete sequencing despite large depth.

As for this clone: Its antigen is unidentified. Other DNA sequences within the sample encode an identical CDR3.

As defined, naive CD8 cells were CD45RO-negative and positively selected for CCR7, with terminally differentiated effector memory CD45RA+ cells excluded. Replicate PCRs from sorted subsets contained roughly 200 ng DNA, which is 30,000 to 35,000 T cell genomes. Repertoires were generated with immunoSEQ multiplex PCR, while TCRdb's copy carries only in-frame clones and drops some. Here the sample spans 2 million to 2.5 million clones, about 95% being singletons. V lost 3 bases and J lost 2, with 10 bases in between. Germline-derived CDR1 and CDR2 are SEHNR and FQNEAQ (reference sequence). The CDR3 length is 14 residues.

This sequence originates from a man in his late teens or twenties in good health. The sequencing input was naive CD8+ T cells sorted from blood. V usage is TRBV7-9 and J usage is TRBJ1-2, with unresolved D. The CDR3 is CASSLDGLNYGYTF. CDR3 nucleotide sequence: TGTGCCAGCAGCTTGGATGGACTAAACTATGGCTACACCTTC.